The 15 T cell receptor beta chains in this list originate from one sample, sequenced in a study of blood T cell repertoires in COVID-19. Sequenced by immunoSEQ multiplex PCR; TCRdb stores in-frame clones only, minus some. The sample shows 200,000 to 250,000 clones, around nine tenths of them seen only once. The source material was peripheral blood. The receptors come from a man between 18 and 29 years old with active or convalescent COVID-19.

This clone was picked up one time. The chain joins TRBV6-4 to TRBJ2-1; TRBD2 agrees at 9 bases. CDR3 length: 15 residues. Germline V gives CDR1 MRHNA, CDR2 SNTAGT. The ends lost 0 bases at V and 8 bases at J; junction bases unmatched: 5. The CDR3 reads CASSDSISGSDEQFF. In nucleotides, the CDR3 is TGTGCCAGCAGTGACTCGATTAGCGGGAGCGATGAGCAGTTCTTC.

The CDR3 sequence: CASSAGINSGNTIYF. CDR3 DNA: TGTGCCAGCAGTGCCGGTATCAACTCTGGAAACACCATATATTTT. The rearrangement links TRBV27 to TRBJ1-3; D gene ambiguous. Per germline, CDR1 MNHEY and CDR2 SMNVEV (reference sequence). The CDR3 has 15 amino acids. The V end lost 5 bases, the J end lost 0 bases, and 11 bases lay between the germline ends.

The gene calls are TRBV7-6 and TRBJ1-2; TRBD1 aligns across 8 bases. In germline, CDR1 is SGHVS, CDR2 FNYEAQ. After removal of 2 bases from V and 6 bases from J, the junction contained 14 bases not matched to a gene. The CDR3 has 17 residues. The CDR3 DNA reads TGTGCCAGCAGCTTACCGGGGCCCCAGGGGGCGGTTGATGGCTACACCTTC. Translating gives CASSLPGPQGAVDGYTF.

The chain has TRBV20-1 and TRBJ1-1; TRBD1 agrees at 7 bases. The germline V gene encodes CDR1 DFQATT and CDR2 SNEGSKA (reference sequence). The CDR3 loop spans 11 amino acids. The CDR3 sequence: CRGDSFTEAFF. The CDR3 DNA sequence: TGCAGGGGGGACAGTTTCACTGAAGCTTTCTTT.

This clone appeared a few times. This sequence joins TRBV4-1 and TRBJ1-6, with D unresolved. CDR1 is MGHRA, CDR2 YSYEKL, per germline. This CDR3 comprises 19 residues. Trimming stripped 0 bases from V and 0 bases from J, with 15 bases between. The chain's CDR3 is CASSQENGPESSYNSPLHF. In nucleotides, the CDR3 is TGCGCCAGCAGCCAAGAAAATGGGCCAGAGAGCTCCTATAATTCACCCCTCCACTTT.

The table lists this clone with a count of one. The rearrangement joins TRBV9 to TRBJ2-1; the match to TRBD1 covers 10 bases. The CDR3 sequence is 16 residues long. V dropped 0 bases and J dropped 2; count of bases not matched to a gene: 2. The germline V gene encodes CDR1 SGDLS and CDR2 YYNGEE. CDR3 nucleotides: TGTGCCAGCAGCGTAGGTGGGACAGGGGCCTACAATGAGCAGTTCTTC. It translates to CASSVGGTGAYNEQFF.

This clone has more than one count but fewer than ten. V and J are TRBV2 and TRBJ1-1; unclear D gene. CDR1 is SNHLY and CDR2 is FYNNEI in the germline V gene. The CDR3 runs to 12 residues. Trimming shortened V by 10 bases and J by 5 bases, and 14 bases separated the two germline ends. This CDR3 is CATDRGGTEAFF. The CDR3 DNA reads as TGTGCCACGGACCGCGGAGGGACTGAAGCTTTCTTT. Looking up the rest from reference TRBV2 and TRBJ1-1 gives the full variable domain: EPEVTQTPSHQVTQMGQEVILRCVPISNHLYFYWYRQILGQKVEFLVSFYNNEISEKSEIFDDQFSVERPDGSNFTLKIRSTKLEDSAMYFCATDRGGTEAFFGQGTRLTVV.

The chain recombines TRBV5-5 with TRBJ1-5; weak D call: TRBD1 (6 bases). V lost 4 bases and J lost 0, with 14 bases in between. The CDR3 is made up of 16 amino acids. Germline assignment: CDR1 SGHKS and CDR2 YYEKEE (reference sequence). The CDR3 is CASSPGVGASNQPQHF. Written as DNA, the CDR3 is TGTGCCAGCAGCCCAGGGGTAGGGGCTAGCAATCAGCCCCAGCATTTT. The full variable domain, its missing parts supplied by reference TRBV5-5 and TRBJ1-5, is DAGVTQSPTHLIKTRGQQVTLRCSPISGHKSVSWYQQVLGQGPQFIFQYYEKEERGRGNFPDRFSARQFPNYSSELNVNALLLGDSALYLCASSPGVGASNQPQHFGDGTRLSIL.

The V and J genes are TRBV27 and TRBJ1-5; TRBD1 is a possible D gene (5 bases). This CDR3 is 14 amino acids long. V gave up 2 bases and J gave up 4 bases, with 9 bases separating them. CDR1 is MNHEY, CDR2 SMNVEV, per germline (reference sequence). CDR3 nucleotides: TGTGCCAGCAGTTTAATGGGGGGGAATCAGCCCCAGCATTTT. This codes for CASSLMGGNQPQHF.

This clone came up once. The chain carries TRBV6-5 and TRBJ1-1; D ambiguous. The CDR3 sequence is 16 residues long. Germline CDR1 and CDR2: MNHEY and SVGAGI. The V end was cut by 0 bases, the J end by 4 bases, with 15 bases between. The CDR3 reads CASSYSLNAVVTEAFF. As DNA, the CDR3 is TGTGCCAGCAGTTACTCCCTGAACGCGGTGGTCACTGAAGCTTTCTTT.

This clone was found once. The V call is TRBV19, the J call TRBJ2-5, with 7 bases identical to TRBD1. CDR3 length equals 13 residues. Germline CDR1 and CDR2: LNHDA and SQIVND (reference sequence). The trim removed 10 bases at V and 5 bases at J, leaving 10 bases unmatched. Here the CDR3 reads CAIRLGRGETQYF. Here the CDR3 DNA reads TGTGCCATTAGGTTGGGCAGGGGGGAGACCCAGTACTTC.

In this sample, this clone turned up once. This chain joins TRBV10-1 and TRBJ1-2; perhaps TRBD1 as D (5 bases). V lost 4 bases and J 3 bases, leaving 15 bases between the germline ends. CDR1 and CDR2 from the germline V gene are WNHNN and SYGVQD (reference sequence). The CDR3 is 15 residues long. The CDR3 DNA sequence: TGCGCCAGCAGTGGGGGGGTGGTTGGGGACTATGGCTACACCTTC. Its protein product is CASSGGVVGDYGYTF.

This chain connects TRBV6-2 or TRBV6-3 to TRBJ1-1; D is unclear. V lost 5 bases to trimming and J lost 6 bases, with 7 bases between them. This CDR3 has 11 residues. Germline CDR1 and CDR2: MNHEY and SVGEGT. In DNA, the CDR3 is TGTGCCAGCAGTGTACTTGCTGAAGCTTTCTTT. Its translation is CASSVLAEAFF.

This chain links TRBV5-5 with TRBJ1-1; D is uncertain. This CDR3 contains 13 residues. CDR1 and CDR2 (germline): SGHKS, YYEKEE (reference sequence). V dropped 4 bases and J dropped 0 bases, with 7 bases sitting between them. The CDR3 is CASSDFMNTEAFF. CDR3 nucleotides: TGTGCCAGCAGCGACTTCATGAACACTGAAGCTTTCTTT.

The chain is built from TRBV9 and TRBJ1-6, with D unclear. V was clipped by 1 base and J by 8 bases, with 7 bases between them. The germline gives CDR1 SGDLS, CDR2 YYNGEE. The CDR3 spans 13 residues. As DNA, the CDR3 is TGTGCCAGCAGCGTATTTCGGGATTCACCCCTCCACTTT. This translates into CASSVFRDSPLHF.